Listed below are T cell receptor beta chains from one sample, sequenced in a study of blood T cell repertoires in COVID-19. Here immunoSEQ multiplex PCR was the method, and the copy in TCRdb shows in-frame clones only, minus some. This sample yields about 130,000 clones, of which approximately 70% are seen a single time; around 1.8% belongs to the top ten. Input material: peripheral blood. These receptors were obtained from a woman between 70 and 85 years old with acute or convalescent COVID-19. The CDR3 runs from the conserved cysteine through the conserved F or W. A D gene is named only where the DNA matches it firmly. Clone size is given for some rows only: seen once, a few or many times, or a class if the clone is expanded.

>.|TRBV10-2|TRBJ2-7|.|13
CASRQSRTYEQYF
TGCGCCAGCAGACAGTCCAGGACCTACGAGCAGTACTTC
>TRBD1|TRBV7-8|TRBJ2-2|once|16
CASSLAVRQGTGELFF
TGTGCCAGCAGCTTAGCGGTTCGACAGGGGACCGGGGAGCTGTTTTTT
>.|TRBV29-1|TRBJ1-2|.|13
CSGTYDRNYGYTF
TGCAGCGGTACCTACGACAGGAACTATGGCTACACCTTC
>TRBD2|TRBV6-5|TRBJ2-2|.|15
CASSYYTSGTGELFF
TGTGCCAGCAGTTACTATACTAGCGGGACCGGGGAGCTGTTTTTT
>TRBD2|TRBV10-3|TRBJ2-1|.|15
CAISAGTSGGNEQFF
TGTGCCATCAGTGCCGGGACTAGCGGTGGAAATGAGCAGTTCTTC
>.|TRBV29-1|TRBJ2-7|.|12
CSVALPGYEQYF
TGCAGCGTTGCACTTCCCGGGTACGAGCAGTACTTC
>TRBD2|TRBV4-1|TRBJ2-5|.|14
CASSQVTSSETQYF
TGCGCCAGCAGCCAGGTGACTAGCTCCGAGACCCAGTACTTC
>.|TRBV4-1|TRBJ1-1|.|15
CASSSRGRSNTEAFF
TGCGCCAGCAGCTCCCGCGGGAGGTCGAACACTGAAGCTTTCTTT
>TRBD2|TRBV5-6|TRBJ2-5|.|15
CASSLPGLAEETQYF
TGTGCCAGCAGCTTACCGGGACTAGCGGAAGAGACCCAGTACTTC
>.|TRBV6-4|TRBJ2-2|.|16
CASSDYPTDRAGELFF
TGTGCCAGCAGTGATTACCCTACTGACCGGGCCGGGGAGCTGTTTTTT
>TRBD1|TRBV11-2|TRBJ2-1|.|16
CASSLDGTGGRGEQFF
TGTGCCAGCAGCTTAGACGGGACAGGGGGTAGGGGTGAGCAGTTCTTC
>TRBD1|TRBV11-2|TRBJ2-7|few|15
CASSKTGTASYEQYF
TGTGCCAGCAGTAAGACCGGGACAGCCTCCTACGAGCAGTACTTC
>TRBD2|TRBV6-5|TRBJ2-1|.|16
CASSSTLAGGYNEQFF
TGTGCCAGCAGTTCAACCCTAGCGGGGGGTTACAATGAGCAGTTCTTC
>.|TRBV28|TRBJ1-2|few|13
CASTRDGSYGYTF
TGTGCCAGCACCCGCGACGGGTCCTATGGCTACACCTTC
>TRBD2|TRBV28|TRBJ2-1|.|14
CATTNSGIYNEQFF
TGTGCCACCACAAACAGCGGGATCTACAATGAGCAGTTCTTC
>.|TRBV25-1|TRBJ1-4|.|12
CASSGGREKLFF
TGTGCCAGCAGTGGAGGGCGGGAAAAACTGTTTTTT
>TRBD1|TRBV9|TRBJ1-1|.|17
CASSGAPGQVWNTEAFF
TGTGCCAGCAGCGGCGCTCCGGGACAGGTCTGGAACACTGAAGCTTTCTTT
>TRBD2|TRBV28|TRBJ2-3|.|15
CASSLPAGSTDTQYF
TGTGCCAGCAGTTTACCAGCGGGGAGCACAGATACGCAGTATTTT
>.|TRBV4-1|TRBJ1-1|.|15
CASSQDRGRGTEAFF
TGCGCCAGCAGCCAAGACAGGGGTAGGGGCACTGAAGCTTTCTTT
>.|TRBV19|TRBJ2-3|.|16
CASSIGVGGGTDTQYF
TGTGCCAGTAGTATTGGAGTAGGGGGAGGCACAGATACGCAGTATTTT
>.|TRBV2|TRBJ1-6|few|14
CAGRGRASSSPLHF
TGTGCCGGACGCGGGCGGGCGAGTAGTTCACCCCTCCACTTT